A selection of T cell receptor beta chains follows, all from one sample in a study of shared clonotypes between healthy human individuals. Some clones are missing from TCRdb's copy, which holds only in-frame ones; the method was immunoSEQ multiplex PCR. Of fewer than 1.6 million clones in the sample, approximately 98.5% were seen once. The sequencing sample was made of naive CD4+ T cells sorted from blood. The source of these receptors is a man aged 25 to 45 in good health. Each CDR3 is given with its conserved first and last residue. Not all rows give a size; the values are once, few, many and, for expanded clones, a class.

TRBJ2-1 | once | TRBV7-2 | CASSLNYYNEQFF
TRBJ2-5 | few | TRBV5-1 | CASGAFLETQYF
TRBJ2-1 | NA | TRBV18 | CASSPVGAGAYNEQFF
TRBJ1-2 | NA | TRBV7-2 | CASSYFGVDYGYTF
TRBJ2-1 | NA | TRBV5-4 | CASSQPAVGSSYNEQFF
TRBJ2-2 | NA | TRBV11-2 | CASSSDRDTGELFF
TRBJ2-1 | NA | TRBV9 | CASSVVGGSYNEQFF
TRBJ2-7 | NA | TRBV10-3 | CAIRRTRGEVTRSISYEQYF
TRBJ2-3 | NA | TRBV5-1 | CASRGGLATDTQYF
TRBJ1-1 | NA | TRBV18 | CASSPGDTEAFF